The 28 T cell receptor beta chains below come from one sample, sequenced in a study of T cells in Graves' hyperthyroidism and ophthalmopathy. RNA transcripts provided the source from which TCR beta CDR3 regions were amplified. TCR CDR3 underwent first-round RT-PCR with the HTBI primer set. TCRdb reprocessed the multiplex PCR reads via MiXCR and lists one record per CDR3 protein. The sample shows about 700,000 distinct CDR3 sequences, around 15% of them seen only once. The sequencing input was blood. Every receptor here comes from a woman younger than 30 with Graves' hyperthyroidism.

There are many counts of this clonotype. The gene calls are TRBV20-1 and TRBJ2-3; D is perhaps TRBD1 (6 bases). Germline V gene lookup returns CDR1 DFQATT and CDR2 SNEGSKA (reference sequence). Trimming removed 0 bases from V and 2 bases from J, with 15 bases in between. The CDR3 contains 16 residues. The CDR3 loop reads CSAREDSSWPTDTQYF. The CDR3 DNA follows: TGCAGTGCTAGAGAGGACAGTTCGTGGCCCACAGATACGCAGTATTTT.

J is TRBJ2-7 and V is TRBV14; TRBD1 might be the D (6 bases). Germline assignment: CDR1 SGHDN and CDR2 FVKESK. V lost 2 bases and J 0 bases, leaving 11 bases between the germline ends. This CDR3 is built from 15 residues. CDR3 residues: CASSQTGYHSYEQYF. The CDR3 DNA sequence: TGTGCCAGCAGCCAAACAGGGTACCACTCCTACGAGCAGTACTTC.

The chain couples TRBV29-1 to TRBJ1-3; D perhaps matches TRBD1 (6 bases). This CDR3 region has 19 residues. Trimming removed 4 bases from V and 0 bases from J, with 25 bases in between. Germline V gene data show CDR1 as SQVTM and CDR2 as ANQGSEA. The CDR3 DNA follows: TGCAGCGTTGTCGCGGGGGGCAGCCATCAACGGGTCTCTGGAAACACCATATATTTT. It codes for CSVVAGGSHQRVSGNTIYF.

At least ten counts were recorded for this clonotype. The gene calls are TRBV7-8 and TRBJ2-1; D unclear. CDR1 is SGHVS and CDR2 is FQNEAQ in the germline V gene. This CDR3 contains 12 residues. Trimming removed 5 bases at V and 10 bases at J, with 12 bases between. This CDR3 reads CASSRLQREQFF. CDR3 sequence (DNA): TGTGCCAGCAGCCGACTTCAAAGAGAGCAGTTCTTC.

This clonotype showed up many times. The chain joins TRBV7-3 to TRBJ2-7; 10 bases fit TRBD1. The CDR3 is 15 amino acids. Trimming at V came to 3 bases and at J to 7 bases, leaving 9 bases not matched to a gene. Germline CDR1 is SGHTA and CDR2 is FQGTGA. The CDR3 is CASSLTGTGEGEQYF. The CDR3, as DNA: TGTGCCAGCAGCTTGACCGGGACAGGGGAAGGGGAGCAGTACTTC.

The sample holds a few counts of this clonotype. The rearrangement uses TRBV19 and TRBJ2-1, with 7 nucleotides matching TRBD2. V was clipped by 3 bases and J by 6 bases; unmatched bases: 5. CDR3 length equals 14 residues. Looked up from germline, CDR1 is LNHDA and CDR2 is SQIVND (reference sequence). CDR3 DNA: TGTGCCAGTAGTATGGGGCGGGAGCGCAATGAGCAGTTCTTC. Its translation: CASSMGRERNEQFF.

This clonotype was picked up many times. This chain links TRBV7-9 with TRBJ1-2; no reliable D call. V was trimmed by 8 bases and J by 2 bases, leaving 18 bases between them. Germline loops: CDR1 SEHNR, CDR2 FQNEAQ (reference sequence). CDR3 length: 15 amino acids. The CDR3 DNA reads TGTGCCAGCCTGCCTCTGCAGGCTCCAAACTATGGCTACACCTTC. It encodes CASLPLQAPNYGYTF.

The rearrangement uses TRBV29-1 and TRBJ2-3; D is ambiguous. CDR1 is SQVTM and CDR2 is ANQGSEA in the germline V gene. V shed 3 bases and J shed 3 bases, with 7 bases lying between them. The CDR3 covers 12 residues. CDR3 region: CSVEGLTDTQYF. DNA for the CDR3: TGCAGCGTTGAGGGGTTAACAGATACGCAGTATTTT.

This clonotype has at least ten counts. The chain recombines TRBV29-1 with TRBJ2-7, with TRBD2 identical over 9 bases. This CDR3 contains 14 residues. V lost 6 bases, J lost 1 base, and 7 bases stayed unmatched. Germline loops: CDR1 SQVTM, CDR2 ANQGSEA. CDR3 residues: CSVRGGRESYEQYF. DNA of the CDR3: TGCAGCGTGCGTGGCGGGAGGGAATCCTACGAGCAGTACTTC.

The sample holds many counts of this clonotype. The gene calls are TRBV7-2 and TRBJ1-3; D gene ambiguous. Looked up from germline, CDR1 is SGHTA and CDR2 is FQGNSA. CDR3 length: 13 amino acids. V lost 10 bases to trimming and J lost 0 bases, with 10 bases between them. In DNA, the CDR3 is TGTGCCATCTCACAGTTCTCTGGAAACACCATATATTTT. It encodes CAISQFSGNTIYF.

This clonotype was seen ten or more times. This chain joins TRBV11-2 and TRBJ2-3; no definite D call. The germline V gene encodes CDR1 SGHAT and CDR2 FQNNGV. The germline V and J ends were trimmed by 5 bases and 5 bases, with 14 bases remaining between them. This CDR3 comprises 14 residues. The CDR3: CASSPLGRGDTQYF. The CDR3 bases are TGTGCCAGCAGCCCGTTGGGCCGCGGAGATACGCAGTATTTT.

This clonotype was counted only a few times. The V and J genes are TRBV5-1 and TRBJ2-2; 7 nucleotides line up with TRBD2. Losses at the gene ends were 8 bases for V and 4 bases for J; bases not matched to a gene: 14. From germline, CDR1 is SGHRS and CDR2 YFSETQ. The CDR3 is 16 residues long. The CDR3 loop is CASQSFGGSVTGELFF. The CDR3 region has the DNA TGCGCCAGTCAAAGCTTCGGCGGGAGTGTCACCGGGGAGCTGTTTTTT.

In its sample, this clonotype was seen a few times. The chain carries TRBV6-1 and TRBJ1-5; 7 bases match TRBD1. This CDR3 comprises 15 residues. Germline trimming cut 5 bases from V and 2 bases from J; bases unmatched to any gene: 6. CDR1 is MNHNS, CDR2 SASEGT, per germline. CDR3 sequence: CASSKTGLGNQPQHF. The CDR3, as DNA: TGTGCCAGCAGTAAGACAGGGTTGGGCAATCAGCCCCAGCATTTT.

This clonotype was observed a handful of times. The chain recombines TRBV6-1 with TRBJ1-5, with D possibly matching TRBD1 (6 bases). Trimming pared 5 bases from V and 5 bases from J, leaving 16 bases between. The length of the CDR3 is 15 residues. CDR1 is MNHNS, CDR2 SASEGT, per germline. As DNA, the CDR3 is TGTGCCAGCAGTCGAACAGGGAGGTTGGATCAGCCCCAGCATTTT. It codes for CASSRTGRLDQPQHF.

The chain couples TRBV19 to TRBJ2-3, with a possible D match to TRBD2 (5 bases). The CDR3 totals 16 residues. The ends were cut back, 4 bases at V and 2 bases at J, with 16 bases in the middle. Germline V gives CDR1 LNHDA, CDR2 SQIVND (reference sequence). The CDR3 sequence: CASSKRERLVTDTQYF. The CDR3 DNA reads as TGTGCCAGTAGTAAAAGGGAGCGGTTGGTCACAGATACGCAGTATTTT. Looking up the rest from reference TRBV19 and TRBJ2-3 gives the full variable domain: DGGITQSPKYLFRKEGQNVTLSCEQNLNHDAMYWYRQDPGQGLRLIYYSQIVNDFQKGDIAEGYSVSREKKESFPLTVTSAQKNPTAFYLCASSKRERLVTDTQYFGPGTRLTVL.

This clonotype was recorded at least ten times. The chain uses TRBV11-2 and TRBJ2-1; 8 nucleotides match TRBD2. Germline V gene data show CDR1 as SGHAT and CDR2 as FQNNGV. V lost 0 bases to trimming and J lost 2 bases; unmatched junction nucleotides: 24. This CDR3 has 23 amino acids. CDR3 sequence (DNA): TGTGCCAGCAGCTTAGAGTTTTCACTCGGTGCCACCGGGACTAGGGGGGCCTACAATGAGCAGTTCTTC. Its protein is CASSLEFSLGATGTRGAYNEQFF.

The gene calls are TRBV25-1 and TRBJ2-7; no firm D call. Trimming left V 3 bases short and J 7 bases short, with 13 bases between. The length of the CDR3 is 13 residues. Germline V gene sequence: CDR1 MGHDK, CDR2 SYGVNS. The CDR3 region has the DNA TGTGCCAGCAGTGATCCGGTCGAGAGGGAGCAGTACTTC. This codes for CASSDPVEREQYF.

This clonotype showed up just a few times. J is TRBJ1-2 and V is TRBV2; no clear D. CDR3 size: 15 residues. Trimming took off 0 bases at V and 2 bases at J, with 10 bases between the two ends. From germline, CDR1 is SNHLY and CDR2 FYNNEI. CDR3 sequence: CASSEARGRNYGYTF. The CDR3 coding sequence is TGTGCCAGCAGTGAAGCGCGGGGTCGGAACTATGGCTACACCTTC.

The table lists this clonotype with a few counts. The V and J genes are TRBV9 and TRBJ1-1; the D gene is possibly TRBD1 (5 bases). The CDR3 has 15 residues. Germline-derived CDR1 and CDR2 are SGDLS and YYNGEE. The ends were cut back, 4 bases at V and 0 bases at J, with 13 bases in the middle. The CDR3 DNA follows: TGTGCCAGCAGCACCGACAGACTTATGAACACTGAAGCTTTCTTT. The encoded protein is CASSTDRLMNTEAFF. Full variable domain (outside the CDR3, taken from reference TRBV9 and TRBJ1-1): DSGVTQTPKHLITATGQRVTLRCSPRSGDLSVYWYQQSLDQGLQFLIQYYNGEERAKGNILERFSAQQFPDLHSELNLSSLELGDSALYFCASSTDRLMNTEAFFGQGTRLTVV.

This clonotype was recorded at least ten times. V is TRBV2 and J is TRBJ1-5, with D unclear. CDR1 and CDR2 (germline): SNHLY, FYNNEI. Trimming removed 1 base from V and 2 bases from J, with 9 bases in between. The CDR3 sequence is 15 residues long. The CDR3 nucleotides read TGTGCCAGCAGTGAAGGGCACCCCGGCAATCAGCCCCAGCATTTT. It specifies CASSEGHPGNQPQHF.

This clonotype occurred many times. The chain links TRBV20-1 to TRBJ2-7; D is possibly TRBD2 (6 bases). The germline V and J ends were trimmed by 3 bases and 0 bases, with 36 bases remaining between them. This CDR3 has 22 residues. Germline V gene lookup returns CDR1 DFQATT and CDR2 SNEGSKA (reference sequence). CDR3 protein: CSARDRRLAPHFASTSSYEQYF. CDR3 sequence (DNA): TGCAGTGCTAGGGACCGTCGGCTAGCGCCCCACTTTGCTTCTACTAGCTCCTACGAGCAGTACTTC.

This clonotype has a handful of counts. This chain uses TRBV5-1 with TRBJ2-1; D gene unclear. The V gene's germline CDR1 is SGHRS and CDR2 YFSETQ. This CDR3 region has 16 residues. With 0 bases removed from V and 0 bases from J, the gap between germline ends came to 10 bases. The CDR3 region is CASSLGHANSYNEQFF. The CDR3 DNA reads as TGCGCCAGCAGCTTGGGTCACGCTAACTCCTACAATGAGCAGTTCTTC.

This clonotype was counted ten times or more. The chain is built from TRBV5-5 and TRBJ2-2; a weak D match, TRBD1 (6 bases). The CDR3 loop spans 15 amino acids. Germline CDR1 SGHKS, CDR2 YYEKEE (reference sequence). V was pared by 4 bases and J by 3 bases, with 13 bases between. The CDR3 here is CASSTSSGDTGELFF. CDR3 nucleotide sequence: TGTGCCAGCAGCACTTCTTCAGGGGACACCGGGGAGCTGTTTTTT.

This clonotype was detected ten times or more. The CDR3 DNA sequence: TGTGCCAGCAGTTGGACAACGAGCTCCTACGAGCAGTACTTC. Its translation is CASSWTTSSYEQYF. The chain employs TRBV6-2 or TRBV6-3 and TRBJ2-7; possibly TRBD1 for D (5 bases). The V end lost 4 bases, the J end lost 0 bases, and 10 bases lay between the germline ends. Germline lookup yields CDR1 MNHEY and CDR2 SVGEGT. The CDR3 runs to 14 residues.

This clonotype was recorded at least ten times. The chain uses TRBV11-3 and TRBJ1-2; D is undetermined. Per the germline V gene, CDR1 is SGHNT and CDR2 is YENEEA. The CDR3 loop spans 16 amino acids. V dropped 1 base and J dropped 2 bases, with 14 bases sitting between them. The CDR3 here is CASSLVQTRNNYGYTF. CDR3 in DNA: TGTGCCAGCAGCTTAGTCCAGACACGGAACAACTATGGCTACACCTTC.

This clonotype was counted many times. The chain's CDR3 is CASSEGRDEQYF. DNA for the CDR3: TGTGCCAGCAGTGAAGGGAGGGACGAGCAGTACTTC. The chain is built from TRBV2 and TRBJ2-7; D possibly corresponds to TRBD2 (6 bases). V was shortened by 1 base and J by 5 bases, with 6 bases between the two germline ends. This CDR3 is built from 12 residues. CDR1 is SNHLY and CDR2 is FYNNEI in the germline V gene.

In regard to this clonotype: A much more abundant neighbour one base away suggests this may be a read error. Because the CDR3 is missing its conserved closing phenylalanine or tryptophan, this is likely a read error. The chain uses TRBV7-2 and TRBJ1-4; 7 bases are shared with TRBD1. Germline V gene lookup returns CDR1 SGHTA and CDR2 FQGNSA. This CDR3 region has 17 residues. Trimming cost V 4 bases and J 3 bases; bases outside gene matches: 11. CDR3 amino acids: CASSYRPGQDSNEKLFL. In DNA, the CDR3 is TGTGCCAGCAGCTACCGTCCTGGACAGGACTCTAATGAAAAACTGTTTCTT.

The sample holds a few counts of this clonotype. The rearrangement links TRBV20-1 to TRBJ2-3, with 10 nucleotides matching TRBD2. V was pared by 3 bases and J by 8 bases, with 11 bases of the junction left unmatched. Germline V gene data show CDR1 as DFQATT and CDR2 as SNEGSKA (reference sequence). The CDR3 consists of 15 residues. This CDR3 is CSASPSGSGVGTQYF. The CDR3 DNA reads as TGCAGTGCTAGTCCTAGCGGGAGCGGCGTGGGTACGCAGTATTTT.